This T cell receptor (beta chain) is from a study of cytomegalovirus exposure and HLA in healthy donors. Across the study: T cells numbering about 179 million yielded roughly 120 million unique TCR beta sequences in an earlier analysis. Of several hundred genotyped donors, roughly 76% grouped in the Caucasian-associated ancestry cluster.

PCR amplification relied on 60 Vbeta primers (plus 13 Jbeta primers). Some clones are missing from TCRdb's copy, which holds only in-frame ones; the method was immunoSEQ multiplex PCR. This sample carries under 150,000 clones, approximately 80% of them seen once, and the ten largest clones take about 2.5%. The CDR3 length is 16 residues. The germline V gene encodes CDR1 SGHRS and CDR2 YFSETQ. The V segment lost 0 bases and the J segment 2 bases; nucleotides outside the gene matches: 8. Sequencing was performed on PBMCs. The receptor's source is a man aged 50 to 60 in good health and CMV-seronegative. The J gene is TRBJ2-7, the V gene TRBV5-1; 7 bases are shared with TRBD1. The CDR3 DNA is TGCGCCAGCAGCTTGGTCGAGGGGGCCCCAACCTACGAGCAGTACTTC. It codes for CASSLVEGAPTYEQYF.